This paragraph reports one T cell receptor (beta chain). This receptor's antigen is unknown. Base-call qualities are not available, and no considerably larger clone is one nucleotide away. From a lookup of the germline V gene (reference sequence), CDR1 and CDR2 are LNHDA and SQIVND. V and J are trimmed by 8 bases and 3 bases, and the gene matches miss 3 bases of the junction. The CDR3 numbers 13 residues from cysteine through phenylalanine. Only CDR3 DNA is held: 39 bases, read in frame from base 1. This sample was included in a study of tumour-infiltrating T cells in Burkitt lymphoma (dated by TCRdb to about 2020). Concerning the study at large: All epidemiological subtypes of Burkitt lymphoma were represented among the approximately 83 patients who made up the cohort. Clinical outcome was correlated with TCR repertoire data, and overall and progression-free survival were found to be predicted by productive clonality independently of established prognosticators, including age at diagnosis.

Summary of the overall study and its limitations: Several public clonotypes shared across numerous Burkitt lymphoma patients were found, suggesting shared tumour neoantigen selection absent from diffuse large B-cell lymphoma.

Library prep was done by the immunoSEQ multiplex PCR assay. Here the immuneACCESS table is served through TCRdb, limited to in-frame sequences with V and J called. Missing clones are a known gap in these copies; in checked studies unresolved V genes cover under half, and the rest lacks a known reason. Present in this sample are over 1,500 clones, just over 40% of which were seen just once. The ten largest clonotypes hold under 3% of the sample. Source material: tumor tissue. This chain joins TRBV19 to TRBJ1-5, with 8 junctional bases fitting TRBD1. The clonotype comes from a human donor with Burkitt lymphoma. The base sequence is TGTGCCAGTGGCAGGGGGCACAATCAGCCCCAGCATTTT. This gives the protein CASGRGHNQPQHF. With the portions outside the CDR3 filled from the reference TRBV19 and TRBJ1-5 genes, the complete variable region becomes DGGITQSPKYLFRKEGQNVTLSCEQNLNHDAMYWYRQDPGQGLRLIYYSQIVNDFQKGDIAEGYSVSREKKESFPLTVTSAQKNPTAFYLCASGRGHNQPQHFGDGTRLSIL.